Listed below are T cell receptor beta chains from one sample, sequenced in a study of CD8 T cells in Susac syndrome. MiXCR, applied by TCRdb to the immunoSEQ multiplex PCR reads, yields one record per CDR3 protein. The sample has 95,000 or so distinct CDR3 sequences, about 93% seen once. The sequenced sample consisted of CD8+ T cells from PBMCs. The receptors derive from a human donor in good health. The CDR3 runs from the conserved cysteine through the conserved F or W. The order of the fields is clone size, J gene, D gene, V gene, CDR3 protein, CDR3 DNA. A D gene is named only where the DNA matches it firmly. Some rows have no size entry. The others give once, few or many, or a class for an expanded clone.

>NA|TRBJ2-3|NA|TRBV27
CASSLWWGGTDTQYF
TGTGCCAGCAGTTTATGGTGGGGGGGCACAGATACGCAGTATTTT
>NA|TRBJ2-5|TRBD1|TRBV5-6
CASSTGTGGETQYF
TGTGCCAGCAGCACCGGGACAGGGGGAGAGACCCAGTACTTC
>once|TRBJ1-2|NA|TRBV9
CASSGTGSSYGYTF
TGTGCCAGCAGCGGAACAGGGAGCTCCTATGGCTACACCTTC
>NA|TRBJ1-1|NA|TRBV28
CASLGGAPNSEAFF
TGTGCCAGCTTAGGGGGGGCCCCGAATTCTGAAGCTTTCTTT
>NA|TRBJ1-1|NA|TRBV12-3/TRBV12-4
CASTRPEGTEAFF
TGTGCCAGTACTCGTCCAGAGGGCACTGAAGCTTTCTTT
>NA|TRBJ1-2|TRBD1|TRBV15
CATSRNPADTGGEYGYTF
TGTGCCACCAGCAGAAATCCGGCCGATACAGGGGGCGAGTATGGCTACACCTTC
>NA|TRBJ2-7|TRBD1|TRBV5-4
CASSPRDRGVSYEQYF
TGTGCCAGCAGCCCCCGGGACAGGGGCGTCAGCTACGAGCAGTACTTC
>once|TRBJ2-1|NA|TRBV25-1
CASSVAGVYNEQFF
TGTGCCAGCAGTGTAGCAGGAGTCTACAATGAGCAGTTCTTC
>NA|TRBJ1-5|NA|TRBV19
CASSIGTLGNQPQHF
TGTGCCAGTAGTATAGGGACCCTTGGCAATCAGCCCCAGCATTTT
>NA|TRBJ2-5|NA|TRBV4-1
CASSQRVTGAGNNQETQYF
TGCGCCAGCAGCCAGAGGGTCACCGGGGCAGGAAACAACCAAGAGACCCAGTACTTC
>once|TRBJ2-5|TRBD1|TRBV6-2/TRBV6-3
CASSPDRGEETQYF
TGTGCCAGCAGCCCAGACAGGGGAGAAGAGACCCAGTACTTC
>NA|TRBJ1-2|NA|TRBV5-4
CASSPIGEVNYGYTF
TGTGCCAGCAGCCCAATCGGGGAAGTTAACTATGGCTACACCTTC
>NA|TRBJ2-3|NA|TRBV10-2
CASSLVNYDTDTQYF
TGCGCCAGCAGTTTAGTAAACTACGACACAGATACGCAGTATTTT
>once|TRBJ1-2|NA|TRBV20-1
CSAVHPGHGLYGYTF
TGCAGTGCCGTACATCCGGGACACGGACTTTATGGCTACACCTTC
>NA|TRBJ1-2|NA|TRBV2
CASRKGNYGYTF
TGTGCCAGCAGGAAGGGTAACTATGGCTACACCTTC
>NA|TRBJ1-1|TRBD1|TRBV2
CASSSPDRGVEAFF
TGTGCCAGCAGTTCCCCTGACAGGGGGGTTGAAGCTTTCTTT
>NA|TRBJ2-7|NA|TRBV20-1
CSATSTVHLYEQYF
TGCAGTGCTACCTCCACAGTACACCTCTACGAGCAGTACTTC
>NA|TRBJ1-2|NA|TRBV29-1
CSVESFFNYGYTF
TGCAGCGTTGAATCTTTTTTTAACTATGGCTACACCTTC
>NA|TRBJ2-3|NA|TRBV3-1
CASSQDSGPSTDTQYF
TGTGCCAGCAGCCAAGATAGCGGCCCTAGCACAGATACGCAGTATTTT
>NA|TRBJ2-1|TRBD2|TRBV11-1
CASSNGLAGGEQFF
TGTGCCAGCAGCAACGGACTAGCGGGGGGGGAGCAGTTCTTC
>NA|TRBJ2-5|NA|TRBV12-3/TRBV12-4
CASTAGETETQYF
TGTGCCAGCACCGCCGGGGAGACGGAGACCCAGTACTTC
>NA|TRBJ1-5|NA|TRBV20-1
CSARTGEGNQPQHF
TGCAGTGCTAGAACGGGGGAAGGCAATCAGCCCCAGCATTTT
>once|TRBJ2-7|NA|TRBV13
CASSLRVVDEQYF
TGTGCCAGCAGCTTACGGGTAGTGGACGAGCAGTACTTC
>NA|TRBJ2-7|NA|TRBV6-6
CASLDNSNYEQYF
TGTGCCAGCCTTGACAACTCGAATTACGAGCAGTACTTC
>NA|TRBJ1-6|NA|TRBV19
CASSPSIGGDSPLHF
TGTGCCAGTAGTCCAAGTATCGGAGGGGATTCACCCCTCCACTTT
>NA|TRBJ1-1|NA|TRBV27
CASSFLGEAFF
TGTGCCAGCAGTTTCCTGGGGGAAGCTTTCTTT
>NA|TRBJ1-1|TRBD1|TRBV7-2
CASSLGTGVEAFF
TGTGCCAGCAGCCTGGGGACAGGTGTTGAAGCTTTCTTT
>NA|TRBJ1-4|TRBD1|TRBV12-5
CASGLVLDRGGTNEKLFF
TGTGCTAGTGGTTTGGTACTGGACAGGGGAGGAACTAATGAAAAACTGTTTTTT
>NA|TRBJ1-2|NA|TRBV3-1
CASSQKLESNYGYTF
TGTGCCAGCAGCCAGAAATTGGAGAGTAACTATGGCTACACCTTC
>NA|TRBJ1-5|TRBD1|TRBV7-8
CASSQRPGGNQPQHF
TGTGCCAGCAGCCAAAGGCCAGGGGGGAATCAGCCCCAGCATTTT
>NA|TRBJ1-1|NA|TRBV12-3/TRBV12-4
CASRGPQAFF
TGTGCCAGCAGAGGCCCGCAAGCTTTCTTT
>NA|TRBJ2-3|NA|TRBV7-6
CASSLRRGHTDTQYF
TGTGCCAGCAGCTTAAGGCGCGGTCACACAGATACGCAGTATTTT
>NA|TRBJ2-7|TRBD1|TRBV9
CASSGKDRGSYEQYF
TGTGCCAGCAGCGGGAAGGACAGGGGCTCCTACGAGCAGTACTTC
>NA|TRBJ2-5|TRBD2|TRBV9
CASSVAQGGGQAQYF
TGTGCCAGCAGCGTAGCTCAGGGCGGGGGTCAGGCCCAGTACTTC
>NA|TRBJ1-2|NA|TRBV7-3
CASSPSGEDGYTF
TGTGCCAGCAGCCCAAGCGGGGAAGATGGCTACACCTTC
>NA|TRBJ2-4|NA|TRBV2
CASSPRTEKNIQYF
TGTGCCAGCAGTCCCCGGACAGAGAAAAACATTCAGTACTTC
>NA|TRBJ2-5|NA|TRBV13
CASSLPGANRQETQYF
TGTGCCAGCAGTCTCCCGGGGGCCAACCGACAAGAGACCCAGTACTTC
>NA|TRBJ2-3|NA|TRBV9
CASSVEGGSDTQYF
TGTGCCAGCAGCGTAGAGGGGGGGTCAGATACGCAGTATTTT
>once|TRBJ1-1|TRBD1|TRBV27
CASSLISRTGGTEAFF
TGTGCCAGCAGTTTGATATCCCGTACAGGGGGGACTGAAGCTTTCTTT
>NA|TRBJ2-3|TRBD2|TRBV29-1
CSVEIGEGYTQYF
TGCAGCGTTGAAATCGGGGAGGGATATACGCAGTATTTT
>NA|TRBJ2-7|NA|TRBV29-1
CSVARGTYEQYF
TGCAGCGTTGCGAGGGGAACCTACGAGCAGTACTTC
>NA|TRBJ2-5|TRBD2|TRBV7-6
CASSLGRTSGPLGTQYF
TGTGCCAGCAGCTTGGGTCGGACTAGCGGGCCACTTGGGACCCAGTACTTC